This TCR beta chain was sequenced during a study of T cells in Graves' hyperthyroidism and ophthalmopathy. Findings and caveats of the study: Expanded thyroid clonotypes (above 0.001) were mostly also found in blood. Through a model of 13 V-J features, ophthalmopathy was separated from stable hyperthyroidism.

A lack of ophthalmopathy progression within 18 months defined stable Graves' hyperthyroidism. Clinical symptoms, serum thyroxine, TRAb, thyroid ultrasound and orbital computed tomography informed diagnoses. Amplified regions were TCR beta CDR3 sequences from RNA transcripts. HTBI primers were employed in a first-round RT-PCR of the TCR CDR3. Each CDR3 protein is one row after TCRdb ran MiXCR on the multiplex PCR reads. The data hold approximately 560,000 distinct CDR3 sequences, with about half observed a single time. This clonotype was detected only a few times. Its cognate antigen is unknown. Material for sequencing was peripheral blood or thyroid tissue (not recorded which). The TCR originated in a woman younger than 35 with Graves' hyperthyroidism.

CDR3 sequence: CATSLGGLRGTEAFF. CDR3 bases: TGTGCCACCTCCTTGGGAGGACTAAGGGGCACTGAAGCTTTCTTT. The chain combines TRBV12-3 or TRBV12-4 with TRBJ1-1; D possibly corresponds to TRBD1 (5 bases). Trimming took 10 bases from V and 4 from J, leaving 22 bases between them. This CDR3 region has 15 residues.